This T cell receptor beta chain is drawn from a study of shared clonotypes between healthy human individuals (TCRdb year 2020). At the level of the whole study: A few men and two women, aged 18 to 49 years, made up the cohort. For each donor, CD4 naive and CD4 memory were each run on three plates, CD8 naive on two plates, and CD8 memory on one plate. Blood TCR repertoires of five healthy adults were deeply sequenced to estimate repertoire size and the extent of clonotype sharing between individuals. To increase sequencing depth and limit assay-specific biases, TCR repertoire library preparation and sequencing were carried out by different laboratories using diverse techniques. Per donor, leukapheresis produced somewhere between about 0.94 and 8.9 billion PBMCs.

V sheds 3 bases and J sheds 8 bases, leaving 10 bases between their ends. Counted from cysteine to phenylalanine, this CDR3 has 12 amino acids. CDR3 DNA is the only sequence kept; it has 36 bases, read in frame from the first base. For CDR1 and CDR2, the germline V gene lists MDHEN and SYDVKM. Summary of the overall study and its limitations: Sampling was restricted to blood, and TCR repertoires in tissue are likely to differ from TCR repertoires in blood. Even with the large sequencing depth, rarefaction of the sorted-subset datasets indicated that sequencing was incomplete. Because the study included a small number of donors, the genetic and exposure-history diversity represented was limited. Compared with non-shared clonotypes, the clonotypes found in all four sorted-subset donors had higher generation probabilities. Pairwise subsampling led to the expectation that sequencing depth would affect the degree of clonotype sharing among donors. Naive subsets generally had larger estimated clonotype richness than memory subsets. Approximately 4.8% of naive CD4, 3% to 3.5% of naive CD8, approximately 2.2% of memory CD4, and approximately 0.39% of memory CD8 clonotypes were shared across several donors.

Donors were healthy HIV-negative adults with no recently reported acute infections or vaccinations. Every donor was a Caucasian adult living in Nashville, Tennessee, USA. CD4+ T cells were enriched by magnetic negative selection, after which naive cells were positively selected on CD45RA and the negative fraction was taken as the memory subset. After blood collection by leukapheresis, PBMCs were isolated using Ficoll-Histopaque density gradient centrifugation and then cryopreserved in the vapor phase of liquid nitrogen. Analytical flow cytometry was used to check the purity and quantity of every magnetically sorted T cell population. From each sorted fraction, genomic DNA was isolated and quantified by UV absorbance on a Nanodrop 2000c. Using the deep immunoSEQ assay, multiplex PCR amplified TCR CDR3 regions from genomic DNA. Genomic DNA extracted from each cell subset was distributed evenly over all wells of several immunoSEQ 96-well plates, and each plate served as one replicate. For sorted subsets, 200 to 250 ng of genomic DNA, equivalent to some 30,000 T cell genomes, went into each replicate PCR. The purified libraries were quantified using a Qubit 3.0 fluorometer, sized with a Bioanalyzer 2100, and then quantified again using the KAPA Library Quantification kit. Each immunoSEQ 96-well plate was sequenced on its own single-read 150-cycle Illumina NextSeq 550 flow cell. As for the authors' bioinformatics: Because the immunoSEQ output included only junctional sequences and no quality scores, the filtering could not be the same as the filtering used for full-length reads. To assign V/J genes and CDR3, sequences were annotated using PyIR, a Python wrapper for IgBLAST v1.9, with IMGT germline references. Reads were filtered out if the reads had weak V/J assignments (E-value above 1e-6), no CDR3, stop codons, out-of-frame junctions, or ambiguous translated residues. A V3J clonotype was defined by an identical inferred V gene, J gene, and CDR3 amino acid sequence. To compute the percentage overlap between repertoires, the number of shared unique clonotypes was divided by the size of the smaller repertoire. Richness of each repertoire was evaluated using RTK rarefaction, the Chao1 estimator, and Recon v2.1 estimates of unobserved clonotypes. Generation probabilities were computed with OLGA for all TCRbeta clonotypes obtained by the gDNA method from several donors. Held by TCRdb, this immuneACCESS table contains in-frame sequences only and omits some clones. Under half of the omission traces to an unresolved V gene where checked; the cause of the rest is unknown. That table furnishes V, J and clone size, whereas the DNA furnished D and trimming. This sample has about 1.1 million clones in its table, and approximately 80% of those were observed once. The ten most abundant clones make up roughly 0.55% of the sample.

In the case of this clone: What this receptor recognizes is not known. Base quality data are lacking; no much larger clone is found one base away.

This receptor was identified in a man between 18 and 35 years old in good health. Some clones in this sample may be carry-over from other donors' samples. Sequenced material: memory CD4+ T cells from PBMCs. The cell subset or site label of this sample denotes: CD45RA-negative fraction. The rearrangement joined TRBV28 to TRBJ1-2, with no confident D gene call. CDR3 protein: CASSLVGRGYTF. The DNA is as follows: TGTGCCAGCAGTTTGGTGGGGAGGGGCTACACCTTC.